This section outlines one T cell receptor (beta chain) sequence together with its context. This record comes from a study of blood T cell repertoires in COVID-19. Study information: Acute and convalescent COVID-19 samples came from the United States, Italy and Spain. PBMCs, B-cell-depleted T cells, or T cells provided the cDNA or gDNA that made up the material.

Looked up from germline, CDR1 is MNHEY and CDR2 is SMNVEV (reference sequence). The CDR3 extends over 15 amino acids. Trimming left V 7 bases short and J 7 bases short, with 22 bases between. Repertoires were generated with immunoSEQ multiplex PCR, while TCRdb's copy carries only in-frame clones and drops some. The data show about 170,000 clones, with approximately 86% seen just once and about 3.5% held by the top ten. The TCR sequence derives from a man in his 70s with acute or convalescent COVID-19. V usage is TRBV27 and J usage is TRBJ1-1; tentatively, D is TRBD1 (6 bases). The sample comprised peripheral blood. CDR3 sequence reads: CASTNSAGALGEAFF. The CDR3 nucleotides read TGTGCCAGCACCAACTCGGCAGGGGCACTCGGTGAAGCTTTCTTT.